This is a list of T cell receptor beta chains from one sample in a study of T cell responses to AZD1222 COVID-19 vaccine. The method was immunoSEQ multiplex PCR; TCRdb's version includes in-frame clones alone and lacks a portion of them. The sample has about 180,000 clones; 87% are singletons. Sequencing used peripheral blood, obtained on day 0 of AZD1222 vaccination. All receptors come from an adult in good health. Both conserved end residues are part of each CDR3. The D gene is left open where the match is weak. The listing skips clone size in some rows; elsewhere it reads once, few, many or a size class.

NA,TRBJ2-7,TRBV15,NA,TGTGCCACCAGCAGAGTGGGAGCCCACGAGCAGTACTTC,CATSRVGAHEQYF
TRBD1,TRBJ2-7,TRBV2,NA,TGTGCCAGCAGATCCCCGGGACAGGCGTACGAGCAGTACTTC,CASRSPGQAYEQYF
NA,TRBJ2-5,TRBV24-1,NA,TGTGCCACCAGTGATAGACTGCAAGAGACCCAGTACTTC,CATSDRLQETQYF
NA,TRBJ2-1,TRBV7-8,NA,TGTGCCAGCAGCTTAGGCTCGGCCTACAATGAGCAGTTCTTC,CASSLGSAYNEQFF
NA,TRBJ1-1,TRBV11-2,NA,TGTGCCAGCAGCCTGGACTCCCACGAGGGTACTGAAGCTTTCTTT,CASSLDSHEGTEAFF
NA,TRBJ1-4,TRBV29-1,NA,TGCAGCGTTGTGGACGGGAAGAGGTCTAATGAAAAACTGTTTTTT,CSVVDGKRSNEKLFF
TRBD2,TRBJ2-7,TRBV28,NA,TGTGCCAGCAGTTTAATGCTGCGGGAGGGTCCCTTGGAGCAGTACTTC,CASSLMLREGPLEQYF
TRBD1,TRBJ1-4,TRBV2,NA,TGTGCCAGCAGATTCCTTCGACAGGGGAGTCGGAGTCAGCTGTTTTTT,CASRFLRQGSRSQLFF
TRBD2,TRBJ2-1,TRBV2,NA,TGTGCCAGCTTGACGGCTAGCGGGAGCGATGAGCAGTTCTTC,CASLTASGSDEQFF
TRBD2,TRBJ2-5,TRBV4-1,NA,TGCGCCAGCAGCCTGAGCGGGATGGAAGAGACCCAGTACTTC,CASSLSGMEETQYF
TRBD2,TRBJ2-2,TRBV11-2,NA,TGTGCCAGCAGCTTAGGGCTAGCGGGAGCCTCGAGGACCGGGGAGCTGTTTTTT,CASSLGLAGASRTGELFF
TRBD1,TRBJ1-1,TRBV7-9,NA,TGTGCCAGCAGCCCTTACCGGGACAGGGGAACTGAAGCTTTCTTT,CASSPYRDRGTEAFF
TRBD1,TRBJ2-1,TRBV6-2/TRBV6-3,NA,TGTGCCAGCAGCCCACCGGGACAGACATCCTACAATGAGCAGTTCTTC,CASSPPGQTSYNEQFF
NA,TRBJ1-3,TRBV2,NA,TGTGCCAGCAGTGACCGGGTCGGGCTAGGAAACACCATATATTTT,CASSDRVGLGNTIYF
NA,TRBJ1-2,TRBV30,NA,TGTGCCTGGACCCAACCCCCCCGGGGTGGCTACACCTTC,CAWTQPPRGGYTF
TRBD2,TRBJ2-1,TRBV7-8,NA,TGTGCCAGCAGCCCAGGGACTAGCGGGAGAGGTTGGAATGAGCAGTTCTTC,CASSPGTSGRGWNEQFF
NA,TRBJ2-7,TRBV2,once,TGTGCCAGCAGTAACAGGTACGAGCAGTACTTC,CASSNRYEQYF
NA,TRBJ2-3,TRBV19,NA,TGTGCCAGTAGTATAGGGCAGGGATCCTACGTGTGGTATTTT,CASSIGQGSYVWYF
TRBD1,TRBJ2-1,TRBV28,NA,TGTGCCAGCACCTCGCCGGGACAGGGGGCCTACTATGAGCAGTTCTTC,CASTSPGQGAYYEQFF
TRBD2,TRBJ2-1,TRBV6-5,NA,TGTGCCAGCAGTCCCGGACTAGCGGGAGTGGGTGAGCAGTTCTTC,CASSPGLAGVGEQFF
TRBD1,TRBJ1-2,TRBV3-1/TRBV3-2,NA,TGTGCCAGCAGCCAGAATATAGGCAGGGGGCGGTGGAACTATGGCTACACCTTC,CASSQNIGRGRWNYGYTF
TRBD1,TRBJ2-5,TRBV7-9,once,TGTGCCAGCAGCTTAGGGGACAGGGGGCATGAAGAGACCCAGTACTTC,CASSLGDRGHEETQYF
NA,TRBJ1-2,TRBV20-1,NA,TGCAGTGCTAGTAGAAACTATGGCTACACCTTC,CSASRNYGYTF
NA,TRBJ2-7,TRBV5-1,NA,TGCGCCAGCAGCTCATTCAACACAGGGACATCCTACGAGCAGTACTTC,CASSSFNTGTSYEQYF
NA,TRBJ1-5,TRBV6-1,NA,TGTGCCAGCAGTGAAGCTCTGAGCAATCAGCCCCAGCATTTT,CASSEALSNQPQHF
NA,TRBJ1-1,TRBV7-9,NA,TGTGCCAGCAGCCACCAGGTAACGACTGAAGCTTTCTTT,CASSHQVTTEAFF
TRBD2,TRBJ2-1,TRBV7-6,NA,TGTGCCAGCAGCCCCCAGACCGGAGGACTAGCCCTCAATGAGCAGTTCTTC,CASSPQTGGLALNEQFF
NA,TRBJ2-6,TRBV9,NA,TGTGCCAGCATCGGTGGGAACGGGGCCAACGTCCTGACTTTC,CASIGGNGANVLTF
NA,TRBJ2-2,TRBV5-5,once,TGTGCCAGCAGCTTGTGGACGGTGAACACCGGGGAGCTGTTTTTT,CASSLWTVNTGELFF
NA,TRBJ1-5,TRBV5-1,NA,TGCGCCAGCAGCGCCTTAGGGGGGGGAAAGCCCCAGCATTTT,CASSALGGGKPQHF
NA,TRBJ2-6,TRBV2,NA,TGTGCCAGCAGCGCCATGGCCAACGTCCTGACTTTC,CASSAMANVLTF
TRBD2,TRBJ2-1,TRBV6-2/TRBV6-3,NA,TGTGCCAGCAGTTTCGGACGGGGCAGCGGGGCCTACAATGAGCAGTTCTTC,CASSFGRGSGAYNEQFF
NA,TRBJ1-6,TRBV13,NA,TGTGCCAGCAGCTTGTCGGAGGTCCCACCCCTCCACTTT,CASSLSEVPPLHF
NA,TRBJ2-1,TRBV5-1,NA,TGCGCCAGCAGCTTGGTTCCGCGGGGAACCTCCTACAATGAGCAGTTCTTC,CASSLVPRGTSYNEQFF
NA,TRBJ1-5,TRBV30,NA,TGTGCCTGGAGTGTAGGGCAGGTGTTGGGTCAGCCCCAGCATTTT,CAWSVGQVLGQPQHF
TRBD2,TRBJ2-3,TRBV7-2,once,TGTGCCAGCAGCGTAGGGCTTGGCGGGAGGAGGTTTGGCACAGATACGCAGTATTTT,CASSVGLGGRRFGTDTQYF
NA,TRBJ2-7,TRBV28,NA,TGTGCCATAGGCGGGGGCCAATACGAGCAGTACTTC,CAIGGGQYEQYF
TRBD2,TRBJ2-2,TRBV25-1,NA,TGTGCCAGCAGTAAATGGGCGGGAGCCGGGGAGCTGTTTTTT,CASSKWAGAGELFF
NA,TRBJ2-1,TRBV7-3,NA,TGTGCCAGCAGCCCGAATCGTCAGGGTGAGCAGTTCTTC,CASSPNRQGEQFF
TRBD2,TRBJ2-1,TRBV5-6,once,TGTGCCAGCAGCTTGGCTCCTAGCGGGAGATCGAATGAGCAGTTCTTC,CASSLAPSGRSNEQFF
NA,TRBJ1-2,TRBV25-1,NA,TGTGCCAGCACTAGGACCAACTATGGCTACACCTTC,CASTRTNYGYTF
TRBD2,TRBJ2-1,TRBV5-1,once,TGCGCCAGCAGCTTGTCCCGGACTAGCGGGAGTGAGCAGTTCTTC,CASSLSRTSGSEQFF
NA,TRBJ2-1,TRBV28,once,TGTGCCAGCAATGGACAAACCTACAATGAGCAGTTCTTC,CASNGQTYNEQFF
TRBD2,TRBJ2-1,TRBV7-9,NA,TGTGCCAGCAGCTTTGGACTAGCGGGCCGAACAGACAATGAGCAGTTCTTC,CASSFGLAGRTDNEQFF
TRBD2,TRBJ2-7,TRBV2,NA,TGTGCCTCATCGGGACTAGCCATCTACGAGCAGTACTTC,CASSGLAIYEQYF
TRBD2,TRBJ2-7,TRBV18,once,TGTGCCAGCTCACCCTCCTGGACTAGCGGGAATTACGAGCAGTACTTC,CASSPSWTSGNYEQYF
NA,TRBJ1-3,TRBV7-9,NA,TGTGCCAGCAGCTTAATCAGTCTCTCGGGCTCTGGAAACACCATATATTTT,CASSLISLSGSGNTIYF
NA,TRBJ1-4,TRBV6-1,NA,TGTGCCAGCAGTGAGCTATCACAGGGAGGACGTGAAAAACTGTTTTTT,CASSELSQGGREKLFF
NA,TRBJ1-4,TRBV11-2,NA,TGTGCCAGCAGCACACCACAGGGCCTTGCAACTAATGAAAAACTGTTTTTT,CASSTPQGLATNEKLFF
TRBD1,TRBJ2-7,TRBV28,NA,TGTGCAGTAGGGGACAGGAACCACTACGAGCAGTACTTC,CAVGDRNHYEQYF
NA,TRBJ2-3,TRBV30,NA,TGTGCCTGGAGCGAACCAGCCCACACAGATACGCAGTATTTT,CAWSEPAHTDTQYF
NA,TRBJ2-7,TRBV20-1,NA,TGCAGTGCGGTGACATTCTACGAGCAGTACTTC,CSAVTFYEQYF
TRBD1,TRBJ1-1,TRBV6-5,NA,TGTGCCAGCAGGAGAACAGGGGTGAGGGCGCCTGAAGCTTTCTTT,CASRRTGVRAPEAFF
NA,TRBJ2-1,TRBV27,NA,TGTGCCAGCAGTTCAGGACTTCTCCAAAATGAGCAGTTCTTC,CASSSGLLQNEQFF